The clone carrying this TCR beta chain came up many times. Its antigen is still unknown. The data stem from a study of T-cell reconstitution after alpha-beta-depleted transplantation in children. J gave up 0 bases and V 4 bases, and 4 bases lay outside the gene matches. The CDR3 spans 15 residues. From germline, CDR1 is SGHRS and CDR2 YFSETQ. Study-wide findings and caveats: Surviving recipient T cells and thymic progenitors produced the high day-60 TCRbeta diversity seen in some patients. At one year after transplant, newly produced T cells mostly accounted for T-cell counts and diversity. The study reportedly traced alpha-beta T cells about two months after transplant to several hundred expanded graft clones.

Preparation of the TCRbeta library was carried out with unique molecular identifiers. TCRdb re-analysed the PCR reads in MiXCR, keeping a single row per CDR3 protein. The sample holds hundreds of thousands of distinct CDR3 sequences; 11% are singletons and the top ten take around 20%. This clonotype originated in a male patient aged 2 to 10 who had a stem cell transplant for chronic granulomatous disease, so the T cells may come from the graft donor. The specimen comprised peripheral blood, sampled 180 days after TCRalphabeta/CD19-depleted stem cell transplant. This rearrangement joins TRBV5-1 to TRBJ1-5, with 7 positions matching TRBD1. The DNA of the CDR3 is TGCGCCAGCAGCCGGACAGGAGATAGCAATCAGCCCCAGCATTTT. Its translation: CASSRTGDSNQPQHF.